A selection of T cell receptor beta chains follows, all from one sample in a study of blood T cell repertoires in COVID-19. TCRdb's table, derived via immunoSEQ multiplex PCR, lists solely in-frame clones and lacks some. The sample shows some 320,000 clones, around 92% of them seen only once. Sequencing was done on a sample of PBMCs or T cells enriched from blood (not recorded which). These receptors were collected from a woman between 45 and 60 years old who had been exposed to COVID-19. CDR3s include the opening cysteine and the closing phenylalanine or tryptophan. A D gene is named only where the DNA matches it firmly. Size is omitted from some rows. Given values are once, few, many or a class for expanded clones.

clone_size: few; d_call: TRBD1; cdr3_length: 13; j_call: TRBJ1-2; v_call: TRBV7-9; cdr3_nt: TGTGCCAGCAGACCAGACAGGGGTGATGGCTACACCTTC; cdr3_aa: CASRPDRGDGYTF
clone_size: .; d_call: .; cdr3_length: 12; j_call: TRBJ2-1; v_call: TRBV30; cdr3_nt: TGTGCCTGGAGGACAGCGTACAATGAGCAGTTCTTC; cdr3_aa: CAWRTAYNEQFF
clone_size: .; d_call: TRBD1; cdr3_length: 13; j_call: TRBJ2-2; v_call: TRBV30; cdr3_nt: TGTGGGGGGACAGGGGGCGCGCCCGGGGAGCTGTTTTTT; cdr3_aa: CGGTGGAPGELFF
clone_size: .; d_call: TRBD1; cdr3_length: 16; j_call: TRBJ1-6; v_call: TRBV4-1; cdr3_nt: TGCGCCAGCAGCCATCCAATTACAGGGGATGGATCACCCCTCCACTTT; cdr3_aa: CASSHPITGDGSPLHF
clone_size: .; d_call: TRBD1; cdr3_length: 15; j_call: TRBJ2-1; v_call: TRBV2; cdr3_nt: TGTGCCAGCAGTCCCCGGGACAGGGGTTACAATGAGCAGTTCTTC; cdr3_aa: CASSPRDRGYNEQFF
clone_size: .; d_call: TRBD1; cdr3_length: 17; j_call: TRBJ1-3; v_call: TRBV7-8; cdr3_nt: TGTGCCAGCAGCCCCGGGACAGACTATTTCGCTGGAAACACCATATATTTT; cdr3_aa: CASSPGTDYFAGNTIYF
clone_size: .; d_call: .; cdr3_length: 14; j_call: TRBJ2-7; v_call: TRBV10-1; cdr3_nt: TGCGCCGTCCGTGGTAGGGGTCCTACCTACGAGCAGTACTTC; cdr3_aa: CAVRGRGPTYEQYF
clone_size: .; d_call: TRBD2; cdr3_length: 15; j_call: TRBJ2-5; v_call: TRBV28; cdr3_nt: TGTGCCAGCAGTTTATTCGCGGGGGGTAAAGAGACCCAGTACTTC; cdr3_aa: CASSLFAGGKETQYF
clone_size: .; d_call: .; cdr3_length: 13; j_call: TRBJ1-3; v_call: TRBV19; cdr3_nt: TGTGCCAGTAGTACCAACTCTGGAAACACCATATATTTT; cdr3_aa: CASSTNSGNTIYF
clone_size: .; d_call: TRBD2; cdr3_length: 14; j_call: TRBJ2-7; v_call: TRBV5-6; cdr3_nt: TGTGCCAGCAGCTTGGGGGGACTAGCGGCCGCAAAGTACTTC; cdr3_aa: CASSLGGLAAAKYF
clone_size: .; d_call: TRBD1; cdr3_length: 15; j_call: TRBJ2-7; v_call: TRBV5-1; cdr3_nt: TGCGCCAGCAGCTTCTGGACAGGGCCTTCCTACGAGCAGTACTTC; cdr3_aa: CASSFWTGPSYEQYF
clone_size: once; d_call: TRBD2; cdr3_length: 19; j_call: TRBJ2-7; v_call: TRBV7-9; cdr3_nt: TGTGCCAGCAGCTTATATGGGGCTAGCGGGGGCCTACTCTCCTACGAGCAGTACTTC; cdr3_aa: CASSLYGASGGLLSYEQYF
clone_size: .; d_call: .; cdr3_length: 15; j_call: TRBJ1-2; v_call: TRBV6-5; cdr3_nt: TGTGCCCACGCACCAGGGCGACAGGTTATCTATGGCTACACCTTC; cdr3_aa: CAHAPGRQVIYGYTF
clone_size: once; d_call: .; cdr3_length: 16; j_call: TRBJ2-2; v_call: TRBV4-1; cdr3_nt: TGCGCCAGCAGCCAAGATCCTGGGCAGTCCACCGGGGAGCTGTTTTTT; cdr3_aa: CASSQDPGQSTGELFF
clone_size: .; d_call: .; cdr3_length: 15; j_call: TRBJ1-2; v_call: TRBV3-1/TRBV3-2; cdr3_nt: TGTGCCAGCAGCCAAGATTTGCCAGGGGATAGCGGCTACACCTTC; cdr3_aa: CASSQDLPGDSGYTF
clone_size: .; d_call: TRBD2; cdr3_length: 20; j_call: TRBJ2-7; v_call: TRBV18; cdr3_nt: TGTGCCAGCTCACCATTCCGCTCGGGGACTAGCGGGGGGGCGGACTACGAGCAGTACTTC; cdr3_aa: CASSPFRSGTSGGADYEQYF
clone_size: .; d_call: TRBD1; cdr3_length: 15; j_call: TRBJ1-1; v_call: TRBV3-1/TRBV3-2; cdr3_nt: TGTGCCAGCAGCCAAGCGGGACAGATGAACACTGAAGCTTTCTTT; cdr3_aa: CASSQAGQMNTEAFF
clone_size: .; d_call: TRBD1; cdr3_length: 15; j_call: TRBJ2-2; v_call: TRBV3-1/TRBV3-2; cdr3_nt: TGTGCCAGCAGACGCGGGACAGGGCCCACCGGGGAGCTGTTTTTT; cdr3_aa: CASRRGTGPTGELFF
clone_size: .; d_call: .; cdr3_length: 14; j_call: TRBJ1-2; v_call: TRBV6-1; cdr3_nt: TGTGCCAGCAGTGAAGCGCTAGTGGGTGGTGGCTACACCTTC; cdr3_aa: CASSEALVGGGYTF
clone_size: .; d_call: .; cdr3_length: 15; j_call: TRBJ1-6; v_call: TRBV6-5; cdr3_nt: TGTGCCAGCAGTTACTCTGGTCACACTAATTCACCCCTCCACTTT; cdr3_aa: CASSYSGHTNSPLHF
clone_size: .; d_call: .; cdr3_length: 13; j_call: TRBJ1-2; v_call: TRBV3-1/TRBV3-2; cdr3_nt: TGTGCCAGCAGCCAAGATCAGAGGGCTAGCTACACCTTC; cdr3_aa: CASSQDQRASYTF
clone_size: .; d_call: .; cdr3_length: 13; j_call: TRBJ2-7; v_call: TRBV19; cdr3_nt: TGTGCCAGCACAAACCCAGGGTTGAGGGAGCAGTACTTC; cdr3_aa: CASTNPGLREQYF
clone_size: .; d_call: .; cdr3_length: 14; j_call: TRBJ2-5; v_call: TRBV29-1; cdr3_nt: TGCAGCGTCACGGCGACAGGACGACAAGAGACCCAGTACTTC; cdr3_aa: CSVTATGRQETQYF
clone_size: .; d_call: .; cdr3_length: 14; j_call: TRBJ1-1; v_call: TRBV6-5; cdr3_nt: TGTGCCAGCACCCCCCTGCAGGGCAACACTGAAGCTTTCTTT; cdr3_aa: CASTPLQGNTEAFF
clone_size: .; d_call: .; cdr3_length: 17; j_call: TRBJ1-6; v_call: TRBV5-5; cdr3_nt: TGTGCCAGCAGCTCGAGGGCGGACAGCTCCTATAATTCACCCCTCCACTTT; cdr3_aa: CASSSRADSSYNSPLHF
clone_size: .; d_call: TRBD1; cdr3_length: 16; j_call: TRBJ1-5; v_call: TRBV6-5; cdr3_nt: TGTGCCAGCAGTTCCATGACAGGGTATGCCAATCAGCCCCAGCATTTT; cdr3_aa: CASSSMTGYANQPQHF
clone_size: .; d_call: .; cdr3_length: 15; j_call: TRBJ2-7; v_call: TRBV10-3; cdr3_nt: TGTGCCATCAGTGACATCGTCTCACAGGACTACGAGCAGTACTTC; cdr3_aa: CAISDIVSQDYEQYF